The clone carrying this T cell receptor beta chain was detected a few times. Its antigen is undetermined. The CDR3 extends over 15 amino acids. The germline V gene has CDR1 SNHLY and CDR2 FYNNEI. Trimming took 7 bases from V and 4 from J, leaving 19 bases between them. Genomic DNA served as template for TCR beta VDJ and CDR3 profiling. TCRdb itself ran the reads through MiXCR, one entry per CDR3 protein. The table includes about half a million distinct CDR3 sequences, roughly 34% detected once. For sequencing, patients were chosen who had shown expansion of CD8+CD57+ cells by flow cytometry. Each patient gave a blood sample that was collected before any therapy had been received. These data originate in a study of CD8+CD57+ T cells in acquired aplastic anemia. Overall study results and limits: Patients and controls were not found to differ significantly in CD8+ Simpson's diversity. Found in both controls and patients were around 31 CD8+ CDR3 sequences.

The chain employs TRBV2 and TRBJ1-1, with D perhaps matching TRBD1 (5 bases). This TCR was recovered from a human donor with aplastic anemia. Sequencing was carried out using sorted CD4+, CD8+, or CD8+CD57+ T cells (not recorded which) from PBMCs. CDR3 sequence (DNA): TGTGCCAGCATCCTCCCGATAGGGGAAAGCACTGAAGCTTTCTTT. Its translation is CASILPIGESTEAFF.